Below are 24 T cell receptor beta chains sequenced from a single sample in a study of T cell responses to AZD1222 COVID-19 vaccine (TCRdb year 2021). The library came from the immunoSEQ multiplex PCR assay. TCRdb re-hosts the immuneACCESS table, in-frame sequences only. Its copies lack some clones; in the studies checked, an unresolved V gene accounts for under half of them, and the cause for the rest is not known. Across this sample there are some 200,000 clones, with roughly 91% seen only once. 0.99% of the sample is held by the ten biggest clonotypes. In light of the paper, this sample's time point label describes: baseline before first vaccination. The source material was peripheral blood, sampled on day 0 of AZD1222 vaccination. The receptors derive from an adult in good health.

This clone was counted a single time. The chain joins TRBV24-1 to TRBJ1-2, with D possibly matching TRBD1 (5 bases). V lost 3 bases and J 3 bases, leaving 16 bases between the germline ends. In germline, CDR1 is KGHDR, CDR2 SFDVKD. The length of the CDR3 is 16 residues. The DNA of the CDR3 is TGTGCCACCAGTGATGGCCATGGGGGGGGTGACTATGGCTACACCTTC. Its protein is CATSDGHGGGDYGYTF.

The genes are TRBV6-5 and TRBJ1-1; the match to TRBD1 covers 11 bases. The CDR3 is 14 amino acids. From germline, CDR1 is MNHEY and CDR2 SVGAGI. V shed 7 bases, J shed 5 bases, and the junction held 6 bases outside the gene matches. The CDR3 nucleotides are TGTGCCAGCACCGCGGGACAGGGGGTTACTGAAGCTTTCTTT. It encodes CASTAGQGVTEAFF.

The V gene is TRBV19, the J gene TRBJ2-3; TRBD2 matches 10 bases. This CDR3 contains 18 residues. The V gene end was trimmed by 1 base and the J gene end by 0 bases; junction bases not matched to a gene: 7. The germline V gene encodes CDR1 LNHDA and CDR2 SQIVND (reference sequence). The CDR3 DNA follows: TGTGCCAGTAGTATAGCGCGACTAGCGGGCCTCAGCACAGATACGCAGTATTTT. Translated: CASSIARLAGLSTDTQYF. The full variable domain, completed using reference TRBV19 and TRBJ2-3, is DGGITQSPKYLFRKEGQNVTLSCEQNLNHDAMYWYRQDPGQGLRLIYYSQIVNDFQKGDIAEGYSVSREKKESFPLTVTSAQKNPTAFYLCASSIARLAGLSTDTQYFGPGTRLTVL.

The gene calls are TRBV24-1 and TRBJ2-1; tentatively, D is TRBD1 (7 bases). Germline lookup yields CDR1 KGHDR and CDR2 SFDVKD. CDR3 size: 15 residues. V lost 2 bases and J lost 3, with 10 bases in between. The CDR3 sequence is CATSDSQGGYNEQFF. The CDR3, as DNA: TGTGCCACCAGTGATTCCCAGGGGGGCTACAATGAGCAGTTCTTC.

This chain uses TRBV19 with TRBJ1-1; tentative D call: TRBD1 (5 bases). The CDR3 runs 15 residues. CDR1 is LNHDA and CDR2 is SQIVND in the germline V gene (reference sequence). Trimming cost V 11 bases and J 3 bases, with 22 bases left between them. CDR3 coding DNA: TGTGCCGTAACCAATGGGGGACCCCCGTACACTGAAGCTTTCTTT. Its protein product is CAVTNGGPPYTEAFF. Looking up the rest from reference TRBV19 and TRBJ1-1 gives the full variable domain: DGGITQSPKYLFRKEGQNVTLSCEQNLNHDAMYWYRQDPGQGLRLIYYSQIVNDFQKGDIAEGYSVSREKKESFPLTVTSAQKNPTAFYLCAVTNGGPPYTEAFFGQGTRLTVV.

The chain is built from TRBV7-9 and TRBJ1-2; 9 nucleotides line up with TRBD1. CDR3 length: 13 amino acids. V was pared by 5 bases and J by 7 bases, with 5 bases of the junction left unmatched. Germline V gives CDR1 SEHNR, CDR2 FQNEAQ (reference sequence). The CDR3 DNA reads as TGTGCCAGCAGCCCGGGACAGGGTTTTGGCTACACCTTC. Its translation is CASSPGQGFGYTF.

J is TRBJ2-2 and V is TRBV7-3; 8 bases match TRBD2. V shed 4 bases, J shed 7 bases, and the junction held 5 bases outside the gene matches. CDR1 and CDR2 from the germline V gene are SGHTA and FQGTGA. The CDR3 covers 14 residues. This chain's CDR3 is CASSSAGAGGELFF. The CDR3 DNA follows: TGTGCCAGCAGCTCAGCGGGAGCGGGCGGGGAGCTGTTTTTT.

This chain links TRBV7-8 with TRBJ1-4; possibly TRBD1 for D (5 bases). Germline assignment: CDR1 SGHVS and CDR2 FQNEAQ. Trimming removed 3 bases from V and 8 bases from J, with 13 bases in between. This CDR3 has 14 amino acids. CDR3 region: CASSFSEGREKLFF. CDR3 DNA sequence: TGTGCCAGCAGCTTTAGCGAGGGACGGGAAAAACTGTTTTTT.

The chain carries TRBV11-2 and TRBJ1-1; tentatively, D is TRBD1 (5 bases). Germline values: CDR1 SGHAT, CDR2 FQNNGV. This CDR3 is built from 14 residues. The germline V and J ends were trimmed by 0 bases and 6 bases, with 11 bases remaining between them. CDR3 amino acids: CASSLDYRSPEAFF. The CDR3 DNA follows: TGTGCCAGCAGCTTAGACTACAGGAGCCCTGAAGCTTTCTTT.

This chain links TRBV7-6 with TRBJ2-7; 9 nucleotides line up with TRBD1. With V trimmed by 2 bases and J by 0 bases, 14 bases remained unmatched. Germline CDR1 SGHVS, CDR2 FNYEAQ. The CDR3 runs 19 residues. CDR3 sequence reads: CASSLSLRGQGISSYEQYF. CDR3 DNA sequence: TGTGCCAGCAGCTTATCCCTAAGGGGACAGGGAATTTCCTCCTACGAGCAGTACTTC.

The chain recombines TRBV19 with TRBJ1-1; 9 positions match TRBD1. V lost 3 bases and J lost 4; bases outside the gene matches: 3. This CDR3 is built from 14 residues. The germline V gene encodes CDR1 LNHDA and CDR2 SQIVND (reference sequence). CDR3 in amino acids: CASSIGQGITEAFF. DNA of the CDR3: TGTGCCAGTAGTATCGGACAGGGGATCACTGAAGCTTTCTTT.

This sequence joins TRBV19 and TRBJ2-7, with a possible D match to TRBD1 (5 bases). The germline V and J ends were trimmed by 5 bases and 2 bases, with 16 bases remaining between them. Germline CDR1 LNHDA, CDR2 SQIVND (reference sequence). The CDR3 has 15 residues. The DNA of the CDR3 is TGTGCCAGTAGTCCCGCAGGGATTGGCACCTACGAGCAGTACTTC. This codes for CASSPAGIGTYEQYF.

The chain carries TRBV10-3 and TRBJ2-7; D perhaps matches TRBD2 (7 bases). Germline V gene data show CDR1 as ENHRY and CDR2 as SYGVKD. V lost 6 bases and J 1 base, leaving 10 bases between the germline ends. This CDR3 is built from 13 residues. The CDR3 loop is CAIRGGVSYEQYF. CDR3 DNA: TGTGCCATCAGAGGGGGGGTTTCCTACGAGCAGTACTTC.

This rearrangement joins TRBV27 to TRBJ2-7, with 11 bases that match TRBD2. Germline CDR1 reads MNHEY; CDR2 reads SMNVEV (reference sequence). This CDR3 contains 18 residues. Unmatched junction bases numbered 23, after V lost 10 bases and J lost 6 bases. The CDR3 region has the DNA TGTGCCAACACACTTCTCTTTCTAGCGGGAGGAGGAGATAGCGAGCAGTACTTC. Translated, it gives CANTLLFLAGGGDSEQYF.

The rearrangement joins TRBV19 to TRBJ2-1, with D hard to call. The V end was cut by 4 bases, the J end by 7 bases, with 8 bases between. The CDR3 contains 12 residues. The germline gives CDR1 LNHDA, CDR2 SQIVND (reference sequence). The CDR3 is CASSRLPNEQFF. CDR3 DNA: TGTGCCAGTAGTAGACTCCCAAATGAGCAGTTCTTC. Using reference TRBV19 and TRBJ2-1 for the parts outside the CDR3, the full variable domain is DGGITQSPKYLFRKEGQNVTLSCEQNLNHDAMYWYRQDPGQGLRLIYYSQIVNDFQKGDIAEGYSVSREKKESFPLTVTSAQKNPTAFYLCASSRLPNEQFFGPGTRLTVL.

This CDR3 is CASSDQIYEQYF. DNA of the CDR3: TGTGCCAGCAGTGACCAGATCTACGAGCAGTACTTC. This chain links TRBV2 with TRBJ2-7, with D unclear. The CDR3 totals 12 residues. Germline CDR1 is SNHLY and CDR2 is FYNNEI. Trimming removed 3 bases at V and 3 bases at J, with 6 bases between.

For the CDR3, the DNA is TGTGCCAGCGGGGACACCTACTCCTACGAGCAGTACTTC. Amino acids: CASGDTYSYEQYF. The chain links TRBV9 to TRBJ2-7, with a possible D match to TRBD1 (6 bases). V lost 7 bases and J lost 0, with 11 bases in between. The germline V gene has CDR1 SGDLS and CDR2 YYNGEE. This CDR3 comprises 13 residues.

The chain has TRBV7-3 and TRBJ2-5; no firm D call. Trimming left V 4 bases short and J 1 base short, with 7 bases between. This CDR3 spans 13 amino acids. In germline, CDR1 is SGHTA, CDR2 FQGTGA. CDR3 in DNA: TGTGCCAGCAGCTCCCGGGCCCAAGAGACCCAGTACTTC. Translated, it gives CASSSRAQETQYF. The full variable domain, in which reference TRBV7-3 and TRBJ2-5 provide the parts outside the CDR3, is GAGVSQTPSNKVTEKGKYVELRCDPISGHTALYWYRQSLGQGPEFLIYFQGTGAADDSGLPNDRFFAVRPEGSVSTLKIQRTERGDSAVYLCASSSRAQETQYFGPGTRLLVL.

The V gene is TRBV5-1, the J gene TRBJ1-2, with D hard to call. This CDR3 comprises 14 residues. Deletions cut 0 bases from V and 5 bases from J, with 11 bases between. CDR1 is SGHRS and CDR2 is YFSETQ in the germline V gene. For the CDR3, the DNA is TGCGCCAGCAGCTTGGGGGTTTTCGGGTATGGCTACACCTTC. Protein: CASSLGVFGYGYTF.

V is TRBV7-9 and J is TRBJ2-5; weak D call: TRBD2 (6 bases). The CDR3 contains 14 residues. Germline CDR1 reads SEHNR; CDR2 reads FQNEAQ (reference sequence). The V end was cut by 0 bases, the J end by 5 bases, with 10 bases between. CDR3 in amino acids: CASSLAASVETQYF. CDR3 coding DNA: TGTGCCAGCAGCTTAGCGGCTAGCGTGGAGACCCAGTACTTC.

The chain couples TRBV7-6 to TRBJ2-7, with 11 nucleotides matching TRBD1. The CDR3 contains 15 residues. V trimming: 5 bases; J trimming: 7 bases; junction bases outside the gene matches: 10. From germline, CDR1 is SGHVS and CDR2 FNYEAQ. CDR3 nucleotides: TGTGCCAGCAGCCCCAACCCGGACAGGGGGCGTGAGCAGTACTTC. This encodes CASSPNPDRGREQYF.

The chain couples TRBV2 to TRBJ2-5; 7 bases agree with TRBD1. CDR1 is SNHLY and CDR2 is FYNNEI in the germline V gene. V was pared by 10 bases and J by 4 bases, with 9 bases of the junction left unmatched. The CDR3 length is 13 residues. As DNA, the CDR3 is TGTGCCACCCCCCAGGGGGTAGGAGAGACCCAGTACTTC. Translating it yields CATPQGVGETQYF.

V usage is TRBV5-8 and J usage is TRBJ2-5; perhaps D is TRBD1 or TRBD2 (5 bases each). Trimming shortened V by 4 bases and J by 5 bases, and 12 bases separated the two germline ends. There are 13 residues in the CDR3. Germline CDR1 is SGHTS and CDR2 is YDEGEE. The CDR3 sequence is CASSPTGRETQYF. The CDR3 bases are TGTGCCAGCAGCCCCACGGGACGGGAGACCCAGTACTTC.

This sequence joins TRBV4-3 and TRBJ2-3, with D perhaps TRBD1 (5 bases). This CDR3 contains 17 residues. V was pared by 3 bases and J by 0 bases, with 16 bases between. Per germline, CDR1 LGHNA and CDR2 YSLEER. The CDR3 region has the DNA TGCGCCAGCAGCCACCCACAGGACGTGGATAGCACAGATACGCAGTATTTT. Protein product: CASSHPQDVDSTDTQYF.